This T cell receptor (beta chain) appears in the sequencing data of a study of T cells expressing NK-cell markers. About the research overall: Sequencing of TCR beta repertoires drew on sorted CD3+CD56+NKG2C+, CD3+CD56+NKG2C- and CD3+CD56-NKG2C+ T cells. Study-level points and caveats: Each of 6 or 7 donors carried dominant NKG2C+ clonotypes accounting for roughly 1.0-7.0% of CD8+ T cells.

Reprocessing the 5' RACE reads, TCRdb reports a single entry for every CDR3 protein and omits DNA. Its clone listing holds around 380,000 distinct CDR3 sequences. About this clonotype: Its target is unknown.

The germline gives CDR1 SGHAT, CDR2 FQNNGV. The CDR3 is made up of 16 amino acids. The gene calls are TRBV11-2 and TRBJ2-3; TCRdb indicates TRBD2, and absent DNA this call remains unverified. This TCR derives from a woman in her forties or fifties in good health. Sequencing used blood T cells: a sorted CD56 or NKG2C T cell subset, CD4+ or CD8+ T cells, or bulk PBMC T cells (not recorded which). The CDR3 sequence is CASSLQGGSGRNTQYF.